This record concerns one T cell receptor beta chain sequence. Its antigen is still unknown. Base qualities are not provided; no much larger clone lies one nucleotide away. Libraries of naive CD8 T cells were built from around 20,000 to 990,000 sorted cells, with 10%, 30% or 50% of the purified RNA used. Naive CD8 T cells, defined as CD8+CD4-CCR7+CD45RA+, were FACS-sorted into RLT Plus buffer on a BD FACSAria II. Under 11 TCR copies' worth of Jurkat RNA were spiked into roughly 17,000-1,100,000 naive CD8 T cell samples to test detection sensitivity. CD8 T cells were enriched using RosetteSep CD8+ T Cell Enrichment Cocktail and Ficoll-Paque, and the enriched cells then underwent ACK red cell lysis. Library generation was performed with PCR. The instrument given in TCRdb is Illumina HiSeq 4000. Bulk TCR libraries were made following a previously described method, with the TCR primers given in Table S5. Purification of total RNA was performed with the Qiagen AllPrep DNA/RNA kit. Before any analysis, reads coming from multiple sequencing runs of the same library were combined into one pool. The paper's data handling went like this. Reads were retained only if their TCR constant sequence matched exactly, and those retained reads were trimmed to 150 nt and grouped according to their 12-nt molecular barcodes. Within each barcode group, reads were sub-clustered at a 15% Levenshtein threshold, and quality-weighted consensus sequences were built per RNA molecule. Non-functional sequences were filtered out, along with any lower-count sequence sitting one edit away from another sequence. Based on a fit of two negative binomial distributions, barcode sub-clusters having less than 20% of the maximum read count were discarded. TCRdb trimmed the raw reads at Q25, called clones with MiXCR and kept productive beta chains. Entries that share a CDR3 protein sequence are merged under the most common genes and DNA. TCRdb assigned the V and J calls; the authors' analysis was not used. The sample yields about 640,000 distinct CDR3 sequences; just under 20% were counted once. Together, the top ten hold roughly 0.9% of the sample.

V is shortened by 5 bases, J by 0 bases, and the region joining them spans 14 bases. From the germline V gene (reference sequence), CDR1 is LNHDA and CDR2 is SQIVND. Counted from cysteine to phenylalanine, this CDR3 has 15 amino acids. The CDR3 DNA has 45 bases and is translated from base 1. This entry is derived from a study of molecular identifiers for immune sequencing clone quantification (dated by TCRdb to the late 2010s). Background on the whole study: For a replicate experiment, RNA from roughly 21,000 or 96,000 naive CD8 T cells was divided into five aliquots, and four of the five aliquots were sequenced. The study was a methods study using CD8 T cells to benchmark molecular-identifier clustering-based TCR repertoire sequencing (MIDCIRS) and TCR RNA copy counting. Results and caveats for the whole study, not just this receptor: Spiked-in Jurkat TCR RNA equal to a single cell's worth was reported to be detectable even within 1,100,000 naive CD8 T cells. Modeling gave around 3 recovered TCR RNA copies per cell versus around 10 by digital PCR, implying approximately 30% capture efficiency. In CMV-specific effector cells, clones with more than 20 RNA copies accounted for over 99% of molecules, whereas in naive cells such clones accounted for under 1%. When barcode sub-clustering was omitted, TCR diversity was inflated by chimeric consensus sequences, with chimeras reaching as high as 47%. The sizes of highly expanded clones could end up underestimated when identical TCR molecules share a barcode. Naive libraries contained spiked-in Jurkat TCR RNA (approximately nine copies' worth), which is not part of the donor repertoire.

The receptor chain draws on TRBV19 and TRBJ2-7, with the D gene tentatively TRBD1 or TRBD2, based on 5 matching bases in each. The sample was naive CD8+ T cells from blood, with Jurkat cell RNA spiked in. The cell subset or site tag for this specimen amounts to: FACS-sorted CD8+CD4-CCR7+CD45RA+ naive T cells. The receptor comes from a human donor in good health. Some libraries in this study had Jurkat cell RNA spiked in. The nucleotide sequence is given as TGTGCCAGTAGTGTATGGGGGACGGTCTCCTACGAGCAGTACTTC. This translates into CASSVWGTVSYEQYF.